The T cell receptor beta chain described here comes from a study of T cells after somatic rescue of genetic block. Assay used: immunoSEQ multiplex PCR; TCRdb lists only in-frame clones, some missing. The sample consists of 110,000 or so clones, about 90% of them appearing once. V lost 5 bases to trimming and J lost 6 bases, with 11 bases between them. This CDR3 comprises 13 residues. The germline gives CDR1 MNHNS, CDR2 SASEGT. The sequenced sample was peripheral blood mononuclear cells (PBMCs). The receptor was isolated from a woman between 18 and 29 years old. V gene TRBV6-1 combines with J gene TRBJ1-5; a weak D match, TRBD1 (5 bases). CDR3 in amino acids: CASSSQETQPQHF. CDR3 DNA sequence: TGTGCCAGCAGTTCACAGGAAACTCAGCCCCAGCATTTT.